A single sample gave rise to the 22 T cell receptor beta chains below, sequenced in a study of response to subunit inactivated influenza vaccine (dated by TCRdb to 2016 to 2019). Library prep was done by RT-PCR. Sequencing relied on an Illumina HiSeq 2500. TCRdb reprocessing: public reads trimmed at Q25 with fastp, clones called with MiXCR, in-frame beta chains kept. Rows matching on CDR3 protein sequence are summarized as one entry with the most common DNA and genes. This sample is represented by around 790,000 distinct CDR3 sequences; around 21% of them were singletons. Jointly, the top ten make up 10% to 13% of the sample. Sequencing used PBMCs from blood, obtained 5 days after vaccination. The receptors originated from a man aged 50 to 59 who received an inactivated influenza vaccine. Donor details come from another sample of the same person, matched by shared clones.

About this clonotype itself: Possible read error: a much larger clone is one base away. The chain combines TRBV18 with TRBJ2-5; D gene unclear. Germline CDR1 is KGHSH and CDR2 is LQKENI. The CDR3 has 12 residues. The germline V and J ends were trimmed by 3 bases and 2 bases, with 4 bases remaining between them. The CDR3 nucleotides are TGTGCCAGCTCACCTGAGCAAGAGACCCAGTACTTC. Protein sequence: CASSPEQETQYF.

This sequence joins TRBV3-1 and TRBJ1-2; D call uncertain. Germline V CDR1 and CDR2: LGHDT, YNNKEL (reference sequence). Trimming took 4 bases from V and 5 from J, leaving 14 bases between them. CDR3 size: 14 residues. CDR3 loop: CASSPRSGIYGYTF. The CDR3 region has the DNA TGTGCCAGCAGCCCCCGCTCGGGGATATATGGCTACACCTTC.

The chain joins TRBV20-1 to TRBJ2-1, with 11 bases identical to TRBD2. With V trimmed by 6 bases and J by 3 bases, 7 bases remained unmatched. The germline gives CDR1 DFQATT, CDR2 SNEGSKA (reference sequence). CDR3 length: 15 residues. As DNA, the CDR3 is TGCAGTGCCATAGCGGGAGGGTTGGTCTACAATGAGCAGTTCTTC. Translating gives CSAIAGGLVYNEQFF.

The chain couples TRBV20-1 to TRBJ2-6; no firm D call. Trimming removed 0 bases at V and 3 bases at J, with 12 bases between. Per germline, CDR1 DFQATT and CDR2 SNEGSKA (reference sequence). There are 16 residues in the CDR3. CDR3 nucleotide sequence: TGCAGTGCTAGAGATTTTCGTGTTGGTGGGGCCAACGTCCTGACTTTC. Amino acids: CSARDFRVGGANVLTF.

The chain is built from TRBV7-3 and TRBJ2-1, with 8 bases identical to TRBD2. The CDR3 extends over 17 amino acids. V shed 1 base, J shed 4 bases, and the junction held 9 bases outside the gene matches. Germline-derived CDR1 and CDR2 are SGHTA and FQGTGA. Here the CDR3 reads CASSLNKRAGAYNEQFF. The CDR3 DNA follows: TGTGCCAGCAGCTTAAACAAACGAGCGGGGGCTTACAATGAGCAGTTCTTC. Supplemented by reference TRBV7-3 and TRBJ2-1, the full variable domain reads GAGVSQTPSNKVTEKGKYVELRCDPISGHTALYWYRQSLGQGPEFLIYFQGTGAADDSGLPNDRFFAVRPEGSVSTLKIQRTERGDSAVYLCASSLNKRAGAYNEQFFGPGTRLTVL.

With respect to this clonotype: Germline is not matched at one junction end, which may reflect a read error. This chain connects TRBV7-9 to TRBJ2-3; the D is unclear. The length of the CDR3 is 15 residues. The V gene's germline CDR1 is SEHNR and CDR2 FQNEAQ (reference sequence). The CDR3 nucleotides are TGTGTCAGCAGCATTGAACGTACCAGCACAGATACGCAGTATTTT. Translation gives CVSSIERTSTDTQYF.

The J gene is TRBJ1-5, the V gene TRBV6-6; no clear D gene. V dropped 7 bases and J dropped 4 bases, with 11 bases sitting between them. Looked up from germline, CDR1 is MNHNY and CDR2 is SVGAGI (reference sequence). The CDR3 contains 13 residues. CDR3 sequence reads: CASNQAPNQPQHF. The CDR3 coding sequence is TGTGCCAGCAACCAGGCCCCAAATCAGCCCCAGCATTTT.

This clonotype has only a few counts. The chain carries TRBV24-1 and TRBJ2-7, with D possibly TRBD1 on 5 matching bases. Trimming left V 3 bases short and J 5 bases short, with 13 bases between. CDR1 is KGHDR and CDR2 is SFDVKD in the germline V gene. The CDR3 has 14 amino acids. The CDR3 sequence is CATSDDQGSDEQYF. CDR3 nucleotide sequence: TGTGCCACCAGTGATGATCAGGGTTCGGACGAGCAGTACTTC.

The rearrangement uses TRBV5-1 and TRBJ2-5; D gene ambiguous. Trimming took 4 bases from V and 5 from J, leaving 9 bases between them. Germline assignment: CDR1 SGHRS and CDR2 YFSETQ. This CDR3 region has 12 residues. CDR3 residues: CASSAARETQYF. The CDR3, as DNA: TGCGCCAGCAGCGCGGCGAGGGAGACCCAGTACTTC.

The chain uses TRBV20-1 and TRBJ2-7; 9 nucleotides align to TRBD2. This CDR3 contains 14 residues. Germline-derived CDR1 and CDR2 are DFQATT and SNEGSKA (reference sequence). Trimming at V came to 1 base and at J to 4 bases, leaving 5 bases not matched to a gene. CDR3 protein: CSARARLADYEQYF. The CDR3 nucleotides read TGCAGTGCTAGAGCAAGACTAGCGGATTACGAGCAGTACTTC.

This clonotype was seen a few times. V is TRBV20-1 and J is TRBJ2-5; TRBD2 aligns across 7 bases. The CDR3 loop spans 15 amino acids. Germline CDR1 DFQATT, CDR2 SNEGSKA (reference sequence). The V segment lost 1 base and the J segment 0 bases; nucleotides outside the gene matches: 5. In DNA, the CDR3 is TGCAGTGCTAGAGCCGAGCGGGAATACCAAGAGACCCAGTACTTC. Translated: CSARAEREYQETQYF.

The V call is TRBV9, the J call TRBJ1-1; TRBD1 might be the D (6 bases). With 3 bases removed from V and 7 bases from J, the gap between germline ends came to 22 bases. CDR3 length: 16 residues. Germline lookup yields CDR1 SGDLS and CDR2 YYNGEE. CDR3 protein: CASSANPATDRREAFF. The DNA for the CDR3 is TGTGCCAGCAGCGCCAACCCGGCTACCGACAGGCGTGAAGCTTTCTTT.

This clonotype was found once. The genes are TRBV7-2 and TRBJ2-5, with 7 positions matching TRBD2. Germline V gives CDR1 SGHTA, CDR2 FQGNSA. This CDR3 has 16 residues. The V and J ends lost 1 base and 5 bases, in that order; junction bases with no gene match: 10. CDR3 DNA: TGTGCCAGCAGCTTAGTTCTCCCGGGGGGTGCGGAGACCCAGTACTTC. Translating gives CASSLVLPGGAETQYF.

This clonotype appeared a few times. V usage is TRBV5-1 and J usage is TRBJ2-7, with 10 bases aligning to TRBD2. Germline V lookup: CDR1 SGHRS, CDR2 YFSETQ. The CDR3 extends over 16 amino acids. With 0 bases clipped from V and 2 bases from J, the junction kept 5 bases outside the gene matches. CDR3 sequence reads: CASSLEPSGGPYEQYF. CDR3 bases: TGCGCCAGCAGCTTGGAACCTAGCGGGGGACCCTACGAGCAGTACTTC.

This clonotype was seen only a few times. The CDR3 bases are TGCGCCAGCAGCCCCGAGACAGGGAGGCCCTACGAGCAGTACTTC. It is translated as CASSPETGRPYEQYF. J is TRBJ2-7 and V is TRBV5-1; weak D call: TRBD1 (7 bases). Germline V lookup: CDR1 SGHRS, CDR2 YFSETQ. Trimming cost V 4 bases and J 2 bases, with 16 bases left between them. This CDR3 is 15 amino acids long.

This clonotype has more than one count but fewer than ten. This chain uses TRBV4-3 with TRBJ2-7; 9 nucleotides agree with TRBD1. V shed 4 bases, J shed 2 bases, and the junction held 3 bases outside the gene matches. Germline loops: CDR1 LGHNA, CDR2 YSLEER. The CDR3 is 14 residues long. CDR3 coding DNA: TGCGCCAGCAGCCGCCGGGACAGGGCCTACGAGCAGTACTTC. It yields the protein CASSRRDRAYEQYF.

The chain carries TRBV7-6 and TRBJ1-3; D not resolved. Germline CDR1 reads SGHVS; CDR2 reads FNYEAQ. V dropped 4 bases and J dropped 0 bases, with 10 bases sitting between them. This CDR3 comprises 15 residues. DNA of the CDR3: TGTGCCAGCAGCTCAACTCCTAGCTCTGGAAACACCATATATTTT. Its protein product is CASSSTPSSGNTIYF.

The genes are TRBV12-3 or TRBV12-4 and TRBJ2-7; 7 nucleotides line up with TRBD1. CDR3 length: 13 amino acids. J was trimmed by 5 bases and V by 7 bases; bases with no gene match: 8. The CDR3 DNA follows: TGTGCCAGCAATTCTTCGACAGGGCACGAGCAGTACTTC. Its translation: CASNSSTGHEQYF.

This clonotype appeared many times. This sequence joins TRBV4-3 and TRBJ2-7; D possibly corresponds to TRBD2 (5 bases). With 0 bases removed from V and 1 base from J, the gap between germline ends came to 13 bases. Germline CDR1 reads LGHNA; CDR2 reads YSLEER. This CDR3 spans 16 amino acids. The CDR3 sequence: CASSQEVGKGSYEQYF. The CDR3 DNA reads as TGCGCCAGCAGCCAAGAGGTCGGGAAGGGATCCTACGAGCAGTACTTC.

The chain recombines TRBV28 with TRBJ2-3; 8 bases fit TRBD2. V lost 8 bases and J lost 2; bases outside the gene matches: 9. CDR3 length: 15 amino acids. CDR1 MDHEN and CDR2 SYDVKM come from the germline V gene. CDR3 bases: TGTGCCAGCCGCGTAGGCGGGAGGAACACAGATACGCAGTATTTT. This encodes CASRVGGRNTDTQYF.

This clonotype occurred many times. This chain joins TRBV12-3 or TRBV12-4 and TRBJ2-1; 9 positions agree with TRBD1. V lost 1 base to trimming and J lost 7 bases; unmatched junction nucleotides: 5. This CDR3 comprises 15 residues. For the CDR3, the DNA is TGTGCCAGCAGTTTAGACAGGGGGCTTAGGAATGAGCAGTTCTTC. The encoded protein is CASSLDRGLRNEQFF.

This clonotype turned up a few times. The J gene is TRBJ2-2, the V gene TRBV24-1; D gene ambiguous. CDR1 and CDR2 from the germline V gene are KGHDR and SFDVKD. There are 14 residues in the CDR3. Trimming removed 1 base from V and 5 bases from J, with 7 bases in between. Here the CDR3 DNA reads TGTGCCACCAGTGATTTCTCCGGAACCGGGGAGCTGTTTTTT. It yields the protein CATSDFSGTGELFF.